This T cell receptor (beta chain) emerged from a study of T cell responses to AZD1222 COVID-19 vaccine. Germline assignment: CDR1 MNHEY and CDR2 SMNVEV (reference sequence). The CDR3 extends over 16 amino acids. Trimming cost V 1 base and J 2 bases, with 14 bases left between them. This clone was seen only once. Its specificity is not known. The method was immunoSEQ multiplex PCR; TCRdb's version includes in-frame clones alone and lacks a portion of them. Of about 140,000 clones listed, about 90% were seen once; the top ten hold approximately 6.2%. Broader study findings: Only five or six people who got AZD1222 tested seropositive at baseline.

It was second doses at about 4 or about 12 weeks that were pooled. The sample in question was peripheral blood, obtained 28 days after the second AZD1222 dose. The rearrangement uses TRBV27 and TRBJ1-2; D gene unclear. The source is an adult who received the AZD1222 COVID-19 vaccine. The CDR3 bases are TGTGCCAGCAGTTTATTGATAGGGTCGGGAAACTATGGCTACACCTTC. Translated, it gives CASSLLIGSGNYGYTF.